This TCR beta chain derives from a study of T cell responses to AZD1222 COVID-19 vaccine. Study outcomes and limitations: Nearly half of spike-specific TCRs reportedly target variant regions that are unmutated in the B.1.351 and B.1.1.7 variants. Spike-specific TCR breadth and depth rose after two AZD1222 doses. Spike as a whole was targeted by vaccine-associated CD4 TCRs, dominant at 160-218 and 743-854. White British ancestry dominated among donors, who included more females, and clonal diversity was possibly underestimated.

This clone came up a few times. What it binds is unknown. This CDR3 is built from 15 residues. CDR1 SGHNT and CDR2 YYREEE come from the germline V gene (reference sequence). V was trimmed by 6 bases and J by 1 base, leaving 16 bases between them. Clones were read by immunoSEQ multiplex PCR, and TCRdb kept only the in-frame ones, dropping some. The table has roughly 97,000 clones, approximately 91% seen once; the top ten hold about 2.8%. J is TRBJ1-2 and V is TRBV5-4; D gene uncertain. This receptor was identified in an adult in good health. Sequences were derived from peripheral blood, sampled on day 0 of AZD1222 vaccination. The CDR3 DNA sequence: TGTGCCAGCACCTCCGGACTGAGCTATAACTATGGCTACACCTTC. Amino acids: CASTSGLSYNYGYTF.